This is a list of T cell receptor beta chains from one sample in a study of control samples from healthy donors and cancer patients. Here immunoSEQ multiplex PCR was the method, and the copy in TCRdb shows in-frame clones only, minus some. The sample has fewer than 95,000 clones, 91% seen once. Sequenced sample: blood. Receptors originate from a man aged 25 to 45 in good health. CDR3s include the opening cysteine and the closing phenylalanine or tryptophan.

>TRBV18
CASSREDTQYF
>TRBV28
CASSLKTGRETEAFF
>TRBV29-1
CSVEGVTSTDTQYF
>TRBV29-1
CSVDGDTMNTEAFF
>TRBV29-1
CSAGTSGETQYF
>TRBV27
CASSFVAGGSTGELFF
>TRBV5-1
CASSPGGGWAGELFF
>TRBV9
CASSPGRQRTEAFF
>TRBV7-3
CASSQDVTSYNEQFF
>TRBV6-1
CASSEKGDYGYTF
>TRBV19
CASSIASGGQETQYF
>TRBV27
CASSFFGGEQFF
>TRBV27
CASSPKGDGRYEQYF
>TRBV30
CAGGAGYNSPLHF
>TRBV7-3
CASSLLPESTDTQYF
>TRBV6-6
CASRRDRPDGYTF
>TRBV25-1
CASSPGGNQPQHF
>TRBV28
CASSWDSSGQETQYF
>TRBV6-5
CASSYLGRRSEKLFF
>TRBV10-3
CATFNGAVTEAFF
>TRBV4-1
CASSQDRLAGEQYF
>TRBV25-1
CASSERGRGSPLHF
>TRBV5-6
CASSSPKRETYEQYF
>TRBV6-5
CASSYTIRGGTDTQYF
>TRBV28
CASGPRDRFFGYTF
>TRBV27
CASSLGGPYTEAFF
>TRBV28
CASTWDREVDGYTF
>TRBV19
CASSGLLGNQPQHF
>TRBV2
CASPGLVGEQFF
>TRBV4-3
CASSQDRLAGGLNTGELFF
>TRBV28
CASSFEGAASEKLFF
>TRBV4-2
CASSQEHSSGNTIYF
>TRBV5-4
CASSSGQGEQFF
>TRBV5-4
CASSFAGGLYF
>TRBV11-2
CASSLEGGGELFF
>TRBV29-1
CSVEDSSGRSYNEQFF
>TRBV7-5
CVRSPYLGADATNEKLFF
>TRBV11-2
CASSSGREIAAEQYF
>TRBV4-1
CASSQDPGASYEQYF
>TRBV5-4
CASSLTGGEQYF
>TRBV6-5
CASRPTGFSNYGYTF
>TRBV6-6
CASSYFQDQPQHF
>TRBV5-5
CASSISGHQNSPLHF
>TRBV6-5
CASRSGASTDTQYF
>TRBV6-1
CASSEGPDFIPHTDTQYF
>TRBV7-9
CATEATGTQYF
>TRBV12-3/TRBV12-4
CASSPILYGYTF
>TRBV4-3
CASSQDPPSHRGTEAFF
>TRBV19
CASKDRGNEKLFF